The 9 T cell receptor beta chains listed next were all sequenced from one sample in a study of T cell changes during pregnancy in multiple sclerosis. Assay used: immunoSEQ multiplex PCR; TCRdb lists only in-frame clones, some missing. This repertoire shows some 100,000 clones, 75% to 95% found once; its top ten account for 2.5% to 3.5%. This specimen was peripheral blood, taken in the second trimester of pregnancy. These receptor sequences come from a female donor with multiple sclerosis, enrolled in a pregnancy study.

The V gene is TRBV6-1, the J gene TRBJ1-5; possibly TRBD1 for D (5 bases). Germline V CDR1 and CDR2: MNHNS, SASEGT. With 1 base removed from V and 7 bases from J, the gap between germline ends came to 8 bases. CDR3 length equals 13 residues. CDR3: CASSEGRAQPQHF. CDR3 coding DNA: TGTGCCAGCAGTGAAGGCAGGGCACAGCCCCAGCATTTT.

The chain recombines TRBV7-9 with TRBJ1-1; TRBD1 matches at 8 bases. The CDR3 contains 15 residues. Germline assignment: CDR1 SEHNR and CDR2 FQNEAQ (reference sequence). Unmatched junction bases numbered 6, after V lost 5 bases and J lost 1 base. Written as DNA, the CDR3 is TGTGCCAGCAGCCCAACCGGGACAGGGAACACTGAAGCTTTCTTT. It encodes CASSPTGTGNTEAFF.

The chain is built from TRBV5-1 and TRBJ2-1; a possible D gene is TRBD1 (6 bases). Trimming pared 2 bases from V and 9 bases from J, leaving 21 bases between. The CDR3 totals 16 residues. The germline CDR1 and CDR2 sequences are SGHRS and YFSETQ. CDR3 region: CASSLGRGWAGGEQFF. In nucleotides, the CDR3 is TGCGCCAGCAGCTTAGGCAGGGGATGGGCGGGTGGTGAGCAGTTCTTC.

Concerning this clone: At one end, the junction sequence differs from germline, possibly due to a read error. This same CDR3 is encoded by further DNA sequences in the sample. The chain is built from TRBV15 and TRBJ1-5, with D possibly TRBD1 on 5 matching bases. There are 15 residues in the CDR3. Germline-derived CDR1 and CDR2 are LNHNV and YYDKDF (reference sequence). The CDR3 nucleotides are TGTGCCACCAGCCGAGACAGAAATAGCAATCAGCCCCAGCATTTT. This encodes CATSRDRNSNQPQHF.

This clone was picked up one time. This chain uses TRBV13 with TRBJ2-3, with D unclear. This CDR3 has 12 amino acids. Trimming cost V 1 base and J 6 bases, with 5 bases left between them. Germline loops: CDR1 PRHDT, CDR2 FYEKMQ (reference sequence). CDR3 region: CASSLERDTQYF. The DNA of the CDR3 is TGTGCCAGCAGCTTAGAACGGGATACGCAGTATTTT.

This clone was recorded only once. The chain links TRBV19 to TRBJ2-7; 7 bases align to TRBD2. The CDR3 is made up of 15 amino acids. Germline-derived CDR1 and CDR2 are LNHDA and SQIVND (reference sequence). Trimming took 4 bases from V and 3 from J; bases not matched to a gene: 9. CDR3 nucleotide sequence: TGTGCCAGTAGTAGCCACGGCGGGAGAAGCTACGAGCAGTACTTC. Protein: CASSSHGGRSYEQYF.

The rearrangement links TRBV27 to TRBJ2-3; 8 bases are shared with TRBD1. Unmatched junction bases numbered 8, after V lost 7 bases and J lost 5 bases. The germline gives CDR1 MNHEY, CDR2 SMNVEV (reference sequence). The CDR3 runs 14 residues. CDR3 region: CASTNRGLGDTQYF. The CDR3 DNA reads as TGTGCCAGCACAAACAGGGGGTTGGGAGATACGCAGTATTTT.

A note on this clone: Other DNA sequences in the sample encode the same CDR3. The CDR3 DNA follows: TGTGCCAGCAGCCTTACGGGGGACACTGAAGCTTTCTTT. It translates to CASSLTGDTEAFF. The chain combines TRBV27 with TRBJ1-1, with TRBD1 as a possible D gene (5 bases). CDR1 MNHEY and CDR2 SMNVEV come from the germline V gene (reference sequence). The CDR3 length is 13 residues. The germline V and J ends were trimmed by 6 bases and 3 bases, with 11 bases remaining between them.

In DNA, the CDR3 is TGTGCCAGCAGCACCGTGGGACAGGCGGGCGAGACCCAGTACTTC. This translates into CASSTVGQAGETQYF. The rearrangement uses TRBV2 and TRBJ2-5; TRBD1 matches at 8 bases. Per the germline V gene, CDR1 is SNHLY and CDR2 is FYNNEI. Trimming cost V 6 bases and J 5 bases; bases outside gene matches: 11. The CDR3 is 15 amino acids. The whole variable domain, remainder taken from reference TRBV2 and TRBJ2-5, is EPEVTQTPSHQVTQMGQEVILRCVPISNHLYFYWYRQILGQKVEFLVSFYNNEISEKSEIFDDQFSVERPDGSNFTLKIRSTKLEDSAMYFCASSTVGQAGETQYFGPGTRLLVL.